This T cell receptor (beta chain) appears in the sequencing data of a study of blood T cell repertoires in COVID-19. Study-wide context: PBMCs, B-cell-depleted T cells, or T cells provided the cDNA or gDNA that made up the material.

Clones were sequenced by immunoSEQ multiplex PCR, and TCRdb holds only the in-frame ones, with some missing. The table lists a few hundred thousand clones, 92% of them singletons, with less than 20% in the top ten. This clone was detected only once. Additional DNA sequences in this sample encode the identical CDR3. Participants were aged about 18 to 100 years, lived in roughly 23 US areas, and enrolled virtually. Donors were grouped by their self-reported clinical history. The study counted Cohort 3 donors as recovered given two negative PCRs, clearance, or symptom resolution. The ends were cut back, 2 bases at V and 1 base at J, with 5 bases in the middle. The CDR3 loop spans 13 amino acids. The germline V gene encodes CDR1 LGHDT and CDR2 YNNKEL (reference sequence).

The V call is TRBV3-1 (or the pseudogene TRBV3-2), the J call TRBJ1-1; D not resolved. This TCR came from a woman aged 25 to 39 who had recovered from COVID-19. The material sequenced was PBMCs or T cells enriched from blood (not recorded which). In DNA, the CDR3 is TGTGCCAGCAGCCAAACGGGGAACACTGAAGCTTTCTTT. Its protein product is CASSQTGNTEAFF.